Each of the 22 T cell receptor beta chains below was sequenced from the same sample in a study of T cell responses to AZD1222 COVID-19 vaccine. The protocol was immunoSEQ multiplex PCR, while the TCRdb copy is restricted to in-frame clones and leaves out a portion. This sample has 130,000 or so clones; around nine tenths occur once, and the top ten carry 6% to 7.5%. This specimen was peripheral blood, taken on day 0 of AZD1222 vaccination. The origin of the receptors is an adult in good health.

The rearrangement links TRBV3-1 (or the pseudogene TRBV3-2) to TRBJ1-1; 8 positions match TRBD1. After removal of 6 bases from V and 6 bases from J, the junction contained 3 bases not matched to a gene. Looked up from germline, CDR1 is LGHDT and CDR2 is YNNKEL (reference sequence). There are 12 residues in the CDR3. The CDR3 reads CASSPGGPEAFF. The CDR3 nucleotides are TGTGCCAGCAGTCCAGGGGGCCCTGAAGCTTTCTTT.

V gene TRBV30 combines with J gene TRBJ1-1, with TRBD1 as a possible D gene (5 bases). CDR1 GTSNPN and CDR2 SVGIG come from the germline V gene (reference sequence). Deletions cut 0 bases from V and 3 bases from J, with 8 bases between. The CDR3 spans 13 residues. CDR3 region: CAWSVSGDTEAFF. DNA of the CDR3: TGTGCCTGGAGTGTCTCGGGGGACACTGAAGCTTTCTTT.

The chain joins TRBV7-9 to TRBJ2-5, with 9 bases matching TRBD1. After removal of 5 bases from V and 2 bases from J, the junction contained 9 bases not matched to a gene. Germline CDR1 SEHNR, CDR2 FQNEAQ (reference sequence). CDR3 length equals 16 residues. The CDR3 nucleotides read TGTGCCAGCAGCGCTACGGACAGGGGTCGGCAAGAGACCCAGTACTTC. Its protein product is CASSATDRGRQETQYF.

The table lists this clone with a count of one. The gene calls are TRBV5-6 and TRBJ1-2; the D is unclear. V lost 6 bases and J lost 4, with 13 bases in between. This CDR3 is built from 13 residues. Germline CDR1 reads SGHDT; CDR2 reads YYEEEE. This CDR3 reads CASTTGGSYGYTF. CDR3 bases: TGTGCCAGCACCACTGGAGGGAGCTATGGCTACACCTTC.

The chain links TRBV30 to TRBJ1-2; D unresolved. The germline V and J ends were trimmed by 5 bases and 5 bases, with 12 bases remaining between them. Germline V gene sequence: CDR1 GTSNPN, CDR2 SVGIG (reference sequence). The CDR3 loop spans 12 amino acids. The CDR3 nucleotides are TGTGCCTGGGGGGATAATGGATATGGCTACACCTTC. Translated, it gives CAWGDNGYGYTF.

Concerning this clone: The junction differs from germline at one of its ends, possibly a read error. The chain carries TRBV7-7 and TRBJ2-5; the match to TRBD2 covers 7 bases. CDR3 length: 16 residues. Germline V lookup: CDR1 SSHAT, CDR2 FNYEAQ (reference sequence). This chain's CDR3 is CASSDSPSGSQETQYF. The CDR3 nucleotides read TGTGCTAGCAGCGACAGTCCTAGCGGTTCTCAAGAGACCCAGTACTTC.

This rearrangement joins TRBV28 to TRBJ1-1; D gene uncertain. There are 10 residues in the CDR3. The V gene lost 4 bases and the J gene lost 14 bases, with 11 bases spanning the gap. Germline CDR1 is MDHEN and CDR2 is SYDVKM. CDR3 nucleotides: TGTGCCAGCAGTTCCTTTGAGGTCTTCTTT. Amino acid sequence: CASSSFEVFF.

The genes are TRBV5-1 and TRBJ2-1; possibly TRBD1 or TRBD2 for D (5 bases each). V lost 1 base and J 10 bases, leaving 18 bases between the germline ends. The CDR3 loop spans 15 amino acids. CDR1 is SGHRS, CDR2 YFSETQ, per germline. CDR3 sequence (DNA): TGCGCCAGCAGCTTGACAGGCCGGACGGGGAACGAGCAGTTCTTC. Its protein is CASSLTGRTGNEQFF.

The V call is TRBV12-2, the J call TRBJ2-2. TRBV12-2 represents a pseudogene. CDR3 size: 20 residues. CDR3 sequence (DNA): TGTGCAAGTCGCTTTCACGTGACCCCCAAGTCGTACAAGAACACCGGGGAGCTGTTTTTT. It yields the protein CASRFHVTPKSYKNTGELFF.

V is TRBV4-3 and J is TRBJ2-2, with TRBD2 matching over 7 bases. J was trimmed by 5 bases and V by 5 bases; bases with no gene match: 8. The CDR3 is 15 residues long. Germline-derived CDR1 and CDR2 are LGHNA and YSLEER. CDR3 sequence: CASSTRTRRTGELFF. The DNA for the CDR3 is TGCGCCAGCAGCACCCGGACTAGAAGGACCGGGGAGCTGTTTTTT.

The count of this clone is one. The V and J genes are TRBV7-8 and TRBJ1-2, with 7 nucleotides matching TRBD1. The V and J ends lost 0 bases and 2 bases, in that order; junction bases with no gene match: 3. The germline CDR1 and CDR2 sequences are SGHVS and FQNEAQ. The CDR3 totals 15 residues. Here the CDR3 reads CASSLAETGNYGYTF. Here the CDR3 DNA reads TGTGCCAGCAGCTTAGCGGAGACAGGGAACTATGGCTACACCTTC.

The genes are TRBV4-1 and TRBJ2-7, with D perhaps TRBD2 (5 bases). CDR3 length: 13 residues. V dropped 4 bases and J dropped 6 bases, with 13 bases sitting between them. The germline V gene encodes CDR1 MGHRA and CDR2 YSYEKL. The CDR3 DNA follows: TGCGCCAGCAGCCCTGAGGCGGGTCCCGAGCAGTACTTC. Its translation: CASSPEAGPEQYF.

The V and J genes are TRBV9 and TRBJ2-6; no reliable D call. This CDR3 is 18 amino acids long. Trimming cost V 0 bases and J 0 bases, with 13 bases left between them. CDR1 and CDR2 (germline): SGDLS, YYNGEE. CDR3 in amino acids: CASSVEETLVSGANVLTF. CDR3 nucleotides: TGTGCCAGCAGCGTAGAAGAGACGCTGGTCTCTGGGGCCAACGTCCTGACTTTC. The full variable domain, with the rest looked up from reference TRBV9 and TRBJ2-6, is DSGVTQTPKHLITATGQRVTLRCSPRSGDLSVYWYQQSLDQGLQFLIQYYNGEERAKGNILERFSAQQFPDLHSELNLSSLELGDSALYFCASSVEETLVSGANVLTFGAGSRLTVL.

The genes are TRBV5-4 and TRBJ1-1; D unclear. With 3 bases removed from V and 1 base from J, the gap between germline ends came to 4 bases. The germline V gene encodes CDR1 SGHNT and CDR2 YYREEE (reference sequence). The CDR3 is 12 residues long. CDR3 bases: TGTGCCAGCAGCTGGGGGAACACTGAAGCTTTCTTT. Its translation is CASSWGNTEAFF. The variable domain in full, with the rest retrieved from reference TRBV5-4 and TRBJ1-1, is ETGVTQSPTHLIKTRGQQVTLRCSSQSGHNTVSWYQQALGQGPQFIFQYYREEENGRGNFPPRFSGLQFPNYSSELNVNALELDDSALYLCASSWGNTEAFFGQGTRLTVV.

The CDR3 loop is CASSLFTTSTEAFF. The CDR3 region has the DNA TGTGCCAGCAGCTTGTTCACCACATCCACTGAAGCTTTCTTT. The chain carries TRBV5-5 and TRBJ1-1; the D is unclear. Trimming removed 1 base from V and 4 bases from J, with 11 bases in between. The germline V gene encodes CDR1 SGHKS and CDR2 YYEKEE (reference sequence). The CDR3 totals 14 residues. Filled out from reference TRBV5-5 and TRBJ1-1, the complete variable domain reads DAGVTQSPTHLIKTRGQQVTLRCSPISGHKSVSWYQQVLGQGPQFIFQYYEKEERGRGNFPDRFSARQFPNYSSELNVNALLLGDSALYLCASSLFTTSTEAFFGQGTRLTVV.

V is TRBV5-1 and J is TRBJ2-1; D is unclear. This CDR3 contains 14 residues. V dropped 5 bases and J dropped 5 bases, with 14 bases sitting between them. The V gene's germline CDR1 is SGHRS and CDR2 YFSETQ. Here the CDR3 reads CASRKESQNNEQFF. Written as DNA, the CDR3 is TGCGCCAGCAGGAAGGAATCACAAAACAATGAGCAGTTCTTC.

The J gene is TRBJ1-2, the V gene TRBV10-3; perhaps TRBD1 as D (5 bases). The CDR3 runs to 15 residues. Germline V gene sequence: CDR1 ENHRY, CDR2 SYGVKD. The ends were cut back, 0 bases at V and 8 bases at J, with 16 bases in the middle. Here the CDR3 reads CAISESGRGRGGYTF. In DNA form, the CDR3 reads TGTGCCATCAGTGAGTCAGGGAGGGGAAGAGGGGGCTACACCTTC.

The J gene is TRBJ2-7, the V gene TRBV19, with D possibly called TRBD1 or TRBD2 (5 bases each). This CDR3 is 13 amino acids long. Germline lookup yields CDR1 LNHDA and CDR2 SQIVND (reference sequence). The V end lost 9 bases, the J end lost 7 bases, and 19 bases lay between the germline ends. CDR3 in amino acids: CASSPLGGGEQYF. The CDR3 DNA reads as TGTGCCAGCTCGCCCTTGGGTGGGGGAGAGCAGTACTTC.

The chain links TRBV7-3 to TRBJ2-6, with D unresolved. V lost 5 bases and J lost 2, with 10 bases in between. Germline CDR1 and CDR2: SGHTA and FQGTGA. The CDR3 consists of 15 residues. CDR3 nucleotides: TGTGCCAGCAGCCCGCTCCAACCTGGGGCCAACGTCCTGACTTTC. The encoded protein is CASSPLQPGANVLTF.

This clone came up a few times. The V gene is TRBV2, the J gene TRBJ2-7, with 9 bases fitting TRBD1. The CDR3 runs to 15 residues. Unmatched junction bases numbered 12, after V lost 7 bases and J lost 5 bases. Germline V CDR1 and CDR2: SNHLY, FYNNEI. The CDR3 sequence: CASTRDREFGDEQYF. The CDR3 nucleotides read TGTGCCAGCACTAGGGACAGGGAGTTCGGAGACGAGCAGTACTTC.

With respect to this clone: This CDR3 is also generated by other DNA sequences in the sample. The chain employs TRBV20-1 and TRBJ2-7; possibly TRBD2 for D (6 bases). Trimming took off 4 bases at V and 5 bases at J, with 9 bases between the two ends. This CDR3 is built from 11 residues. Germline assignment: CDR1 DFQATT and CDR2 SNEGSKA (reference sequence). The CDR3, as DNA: TGCAGTGCTACCCCGGGGGACGAGCAGTACTTC. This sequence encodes CSATPGDEQYF.

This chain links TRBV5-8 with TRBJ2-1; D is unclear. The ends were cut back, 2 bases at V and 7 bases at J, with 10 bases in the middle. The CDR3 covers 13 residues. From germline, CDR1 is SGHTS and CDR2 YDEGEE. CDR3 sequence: CASSFGLWNEQFF. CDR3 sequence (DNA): TGTGCCAGCAGCTTCGGTCTTTGGAATGAGCAGTTCTTC.